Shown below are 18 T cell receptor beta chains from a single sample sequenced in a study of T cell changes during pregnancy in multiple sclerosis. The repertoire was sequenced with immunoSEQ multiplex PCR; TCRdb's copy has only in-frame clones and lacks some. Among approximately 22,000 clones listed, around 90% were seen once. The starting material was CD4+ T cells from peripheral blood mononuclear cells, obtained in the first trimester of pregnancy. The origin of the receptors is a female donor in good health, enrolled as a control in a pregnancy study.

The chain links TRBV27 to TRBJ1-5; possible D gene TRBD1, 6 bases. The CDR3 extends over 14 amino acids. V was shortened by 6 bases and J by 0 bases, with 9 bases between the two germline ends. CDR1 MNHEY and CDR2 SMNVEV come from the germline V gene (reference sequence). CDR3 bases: TGTGCCAGCAGCCGGACAGCTAGCAATCAGCCCCAGCATTTT. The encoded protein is CASSRTASNQPQHF.

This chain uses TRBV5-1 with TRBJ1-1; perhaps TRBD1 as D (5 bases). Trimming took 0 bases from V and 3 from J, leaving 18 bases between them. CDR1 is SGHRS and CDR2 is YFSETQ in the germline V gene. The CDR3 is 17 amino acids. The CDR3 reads CASSLGGPGAVHTEAFF. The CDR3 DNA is TGCGCCAGCAGCTTGGGGGGCCCTGGGGCAGTGCACACTGAAGCTTTCTTT.

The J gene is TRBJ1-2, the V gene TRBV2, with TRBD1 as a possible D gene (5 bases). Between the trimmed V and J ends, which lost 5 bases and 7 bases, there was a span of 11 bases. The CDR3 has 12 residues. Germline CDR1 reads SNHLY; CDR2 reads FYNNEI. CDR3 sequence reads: CASSTGSGGYTF. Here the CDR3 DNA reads TGTGCCAGCAGTACAGGATCCGGTGGCTACACCTTC.

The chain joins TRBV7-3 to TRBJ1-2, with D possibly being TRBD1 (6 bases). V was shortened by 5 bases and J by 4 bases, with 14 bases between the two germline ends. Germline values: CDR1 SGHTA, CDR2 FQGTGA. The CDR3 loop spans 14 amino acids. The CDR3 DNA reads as TGTGCCAGCAGCCAGGGGCAGGGTGCCTATGGCTACACCTTC. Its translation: CASSQGQGAYGYTF.

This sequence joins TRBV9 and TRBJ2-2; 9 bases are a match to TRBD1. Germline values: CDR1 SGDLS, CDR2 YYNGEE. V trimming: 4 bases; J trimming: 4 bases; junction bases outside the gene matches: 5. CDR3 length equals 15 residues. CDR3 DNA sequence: TGTGCCAGCAGCTCTCACAGGGGGCGCACCGGGGAGCTGTTTTTT. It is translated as CASSSHRGRTGELFF.

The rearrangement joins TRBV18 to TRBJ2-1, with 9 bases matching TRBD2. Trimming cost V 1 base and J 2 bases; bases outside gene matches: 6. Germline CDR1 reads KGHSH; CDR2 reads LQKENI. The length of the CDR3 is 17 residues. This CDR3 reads CASSPRASGKPYNEQFF. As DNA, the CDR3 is TGTGCCAGCTCACCACGGGCTAGCGGGAAACCCTACAATGAGCAGTTCTTC.

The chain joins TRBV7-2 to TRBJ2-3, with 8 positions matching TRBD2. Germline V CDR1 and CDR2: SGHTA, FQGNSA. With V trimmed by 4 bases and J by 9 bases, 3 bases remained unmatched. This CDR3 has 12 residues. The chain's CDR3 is CASSYSGDTQYF. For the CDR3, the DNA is TGTGCCAGCAGCTATAGCGGGGACACGCAGTATTTT.

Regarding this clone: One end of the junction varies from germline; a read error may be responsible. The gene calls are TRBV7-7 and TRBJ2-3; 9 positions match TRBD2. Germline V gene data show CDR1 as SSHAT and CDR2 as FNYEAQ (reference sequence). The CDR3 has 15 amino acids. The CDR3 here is CASSQSGGLTDTQYF. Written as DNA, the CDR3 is TGTGCTAGCAGCCAGAGCGGGGGGCTCACAGATACGCAGTATTTT.

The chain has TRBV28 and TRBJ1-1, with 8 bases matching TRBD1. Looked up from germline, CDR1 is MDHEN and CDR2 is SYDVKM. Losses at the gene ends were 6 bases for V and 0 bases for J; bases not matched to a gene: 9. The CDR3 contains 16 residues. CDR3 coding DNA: TGTGCCAGCAGAAAAACAGGGGGGGAAGTGAACACTGAAGCTTTCTTT. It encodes CASRKTGGEVNTEAFF.

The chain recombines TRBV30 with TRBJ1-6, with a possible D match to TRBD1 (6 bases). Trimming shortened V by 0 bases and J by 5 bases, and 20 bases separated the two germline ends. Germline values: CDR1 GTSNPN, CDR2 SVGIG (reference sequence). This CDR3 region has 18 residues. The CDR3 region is CAWSVIRAGAGDNSPLHF. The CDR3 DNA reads TGTGCCTGGAGTGTCATCCGGGCAGGGGCTGGGGATAATTCACCCCTCCACTTT.

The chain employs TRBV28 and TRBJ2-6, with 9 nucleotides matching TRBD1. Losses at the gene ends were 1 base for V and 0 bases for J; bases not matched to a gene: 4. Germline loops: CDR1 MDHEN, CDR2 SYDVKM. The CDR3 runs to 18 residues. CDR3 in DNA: TGTGCCAGCAGTTTATCCTGGGACAGGGTCTCTGGGGCCAACGTCCTGACTTTC. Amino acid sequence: CASSLSWDRVSGANVLTF. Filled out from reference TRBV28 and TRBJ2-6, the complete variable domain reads DVKVTQSSRYLVKRTGEKVFLECVQDMDHENMFWYRQDPGLGLRLIYFSYDVKMKEKGDIPEGYSVSREKKERFSLILESASTNQTSMYLCASSLSWDRVSGANVLTFGAGSRLTVL.

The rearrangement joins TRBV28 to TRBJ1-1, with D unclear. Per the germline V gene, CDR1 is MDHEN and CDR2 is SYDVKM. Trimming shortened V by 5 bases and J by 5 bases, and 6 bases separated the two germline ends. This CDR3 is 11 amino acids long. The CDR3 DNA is TGTGCCAGCAGTGTTAAAACTGAAGCTTTCTTT. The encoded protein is CASSVKTEAFF.

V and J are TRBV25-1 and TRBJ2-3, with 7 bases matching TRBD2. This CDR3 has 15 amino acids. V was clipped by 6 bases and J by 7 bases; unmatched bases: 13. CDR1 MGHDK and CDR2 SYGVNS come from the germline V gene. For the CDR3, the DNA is TGTGCCAGCAGCCGTGGGGCGGGGGACCTAAATACGCAGTATTTT. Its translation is CASSRGAGDLNTQYF.

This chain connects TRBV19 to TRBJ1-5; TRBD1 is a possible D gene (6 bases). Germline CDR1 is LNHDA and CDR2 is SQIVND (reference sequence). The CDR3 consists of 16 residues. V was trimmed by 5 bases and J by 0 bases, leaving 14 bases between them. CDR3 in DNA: TGTGCCAGTAGTGGGGGGGCAGGGGATAGCAATCAGCCCCAGCATTTT. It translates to CASSGGAGDSNQPQHF. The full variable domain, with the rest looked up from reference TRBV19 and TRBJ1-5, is DGGITQSPKYLFRKEGQNVTLSCEQNLNHDAMYWYRQDPGQGLRLIYYSQIVNDFQKGDIAEGYSVSREKKESFPLTVTSAQKNPTAFYLCASSGGAGDSNQPQHFGDGTRLSIL.

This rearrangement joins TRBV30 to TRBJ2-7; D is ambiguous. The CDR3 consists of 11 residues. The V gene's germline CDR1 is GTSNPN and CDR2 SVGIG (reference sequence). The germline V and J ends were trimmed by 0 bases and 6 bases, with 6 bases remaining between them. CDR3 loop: CAWSVSSEQYF. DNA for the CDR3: TGTGCCTGGAGTGTTTCCAGCGAGCAGTACTTC. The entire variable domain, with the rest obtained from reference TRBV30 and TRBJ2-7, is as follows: SQTIHQWPATLVQPVGSPLSLECTVEGTSNPNLYWYRQAAGRGLQLLFYSVGIGQISSEVPQNLSASRPQDRQFILSSKKLLLSDSGFYLCAWSVSSEQYFGPGTRLTVT.

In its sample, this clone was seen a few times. For the CDR3, the DNA is TGTGCCAGCAGCTTAGCGTCTGGGGGGGGCAGAGAGACCCAGTACTTC. Translated, it gives CASSLASGGGRETQYF. V and J are TRBV7-9 and TRBJ2-5; tentative D call: TRBD2 (7 bases). Germline V gene lookup returns CDR1 SEHNR and CDR2 FQNEAQ (reference sequence). Trimming cost V 0 bases and J 4 bases, with 15 bases left between them. The length of the CDR3 is 16 residues.

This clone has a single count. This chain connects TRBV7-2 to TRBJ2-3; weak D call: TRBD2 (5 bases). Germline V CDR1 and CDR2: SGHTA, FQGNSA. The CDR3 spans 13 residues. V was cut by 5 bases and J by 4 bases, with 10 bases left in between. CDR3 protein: CASSPLVSDTQYF. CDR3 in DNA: TGTGCCAGCAGCCCACTAGTGTCAGATACGCAGTATTTT.

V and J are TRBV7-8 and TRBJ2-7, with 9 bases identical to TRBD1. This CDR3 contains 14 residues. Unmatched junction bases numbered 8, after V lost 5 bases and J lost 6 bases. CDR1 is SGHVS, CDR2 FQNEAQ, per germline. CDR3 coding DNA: TGTGCCAGCAGCATTGGACAGGGGCGAGGCGAGCAGTACTTC. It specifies CASSIGQGRGEQYF.